One sample yielded the 10 T cell receptor beta chains listed below, sequenced in a study of blood T cell repertoires in COVID-19. Data came from immunoSEQ multiplex PCR; TCRdb stores just in-frame clones and leaves some out. The sample contains about 36,000 clones, around 80% of which appear only once. Specimen: peripheral blood. These receptors came from a man between 60 and 70 years old with acute or convalescent COVID-19.

The V gene is TRBV12-3 or TRBV12-4, the J gene TRBJ2-3; a possible D gene is TRBD2 (6 bases). The CDR3 has 13 residues. V lost 7 bases and J lost 2, with 10 bases in between. The CDR3 loop is CASNSGVTDTQYF. CDR3 nucleotide sequence: TGTGCCAGCAATAGCGGCGTCACAGATACGCAGTATTTT.

This chain joins TRBV4-1 and TRBJ1-4; D gene ambiguous. V was shortened by 0 bases and J by 7 bases, with 18 bases between the two germline ends. CDR1 is MGHRA, CDR2 YSYEKL, per germline. The CDR3 contains 17 residues. CDR3 loop: CASSQDRLTTRLEKLFF. For the CDR3, the DNA is TGCGCCAGCAGCCAAGATCGCCTTACGACAAGGCTTGAAAAACTGTTTTTT.

This clone was observed a single time. V usage is TRBV4-2 and J usage is TRBJ2-2; 8 nucleotides align to TRBD2. The V gene's germline CDR1 is LGHNA and CDR2 YNFKEQ. The length of the CDR3 is 17 residues. V lost 2 bases, J lost 0 bases, and 5 bases stayed unmatched. CDR3 amino acids: CASSQRGAGANTGELFF. The CDR3 DNA follows: TGTGCCAGCAGCCAACGCGGAGCGGGAGCGAACACCGGGGAGCTGTTTTTT.

V usage is TRBV10-3 and J usage is TRBJ1-2; D is perhaps TRBD1 (5 bases). The V gene's germline CDR1 is ENHRY and CDR2 SYGVKD. This CDR3 has 14 amino acids. The germline V and J ends were trimmed by 8 bases and 2 bases, with 15 bases remaining between them. As DNA, the CDR3 is TGTGCCATCCGGTACAGCGGGGCAAACTATGGCTACACCTTC. As protein: CAIRYSGANYGYTF.

The chain uses TRBV3-1 (or the pseudogene TRBV3-2) and TRBJ1-4; TRBD1 matches at 7 bases. V lost 5 bases, J lost 7 bases, and 7 bases stayed unmatched. Germline lookup yields CDR1 LGHDT and CDR2 YNNKEL (reference sequence). The CDR3 covers 14 residues. The DNA of the CDR3 is TGTGCCAGCAGCGACAGGGCGGCGGCTGAAAAACTGTTTTTT. Amino acid sequence: CASSDRAAAEKLFF.

The chain combines TRBV10-3 with TRBJ2-1; 7 nucleotides agree with TRBD1. Germline CDR1 reads ENHRY; CDR2 reads SYGVKD. This CDR3 is built from 13 residues. Unmatched junction bases numbered 0, after V lost 7 bases and J lost 0 bases. The CDR3 reads CAITGGSYNEQFF. CDR3 DNA sequence: TGTGCCATCACAGGGGGCTCCTACAATGAGCAGTTCTTC.

The chain links TRBV27 to TRBJ1-2; TRBD1 might be the D (5 bases). Trimming left V 5 bases short and J 4 bases short, with 20 bases between. The CDR3 loop spans 16 amino acids. Per germline, CDR1 MNHEY and CDR2 SMNVEV (reference sequence). DNA for the CDR3: TGTGCCAGCAGTAATACGGGTCGGGGGGAGCGCTATGGCTACACCTTC. Its protein product is CASSNTGRGERYGYTF.

The rearrangement links TRBV7-9 to TRBJ2-5; D remains unclear. Germline CDR1 is SEHNR and CDR2 is FQNEAQ (reference sequence). The germline V and J ends were trimmed by 0 bases and 0 bases, with 5 bases remaining between them. The CDR3 sequence is 14 residues long. In nucleotides, the CDR3 is TGTGCCAGCAGCTTAGCGGAGCACCAAGAGACCCAGTACTTC. Translating it yields CASSLAEHQETQYF.

This clone was seen more than once but under ten times. The V gene is TRBV4-1, the J gene TRBJ2-2; 9 nucleotides align to TRBD2. Germline loops: CDR1 MGHRA, CDR2 YSYEKL. The CDR3 is made up of 16 amino acids. With V trimmed by 1 base and J by 5 bases, 5 bases remained unmatched. In nucleotides, the CDR3 is TGCGCCAGCAGCCAAGGTGCGCTAGCGGGAACCGGGGAGCTGTTTTTT. It yields the protein CASSQGALAGTGELFF.

The J gene is TRBJ2-7, the V gene TRBV2; D might be TRBD1 (6 bases). Germline V gives CDR1 SNHLY, CDR2 FYNNEI. The CDR3 is 14 amino acids. Trimming removed 3 bases from V and 4 bases from J, with 13 bases in between. The chain's CDR3 is CASSEGTGWYEQYF. For the CDR3, the DNA is TGTGCCAGCAGTGAGGGTACAGGGTGGTACGAGCAGTACTTC.